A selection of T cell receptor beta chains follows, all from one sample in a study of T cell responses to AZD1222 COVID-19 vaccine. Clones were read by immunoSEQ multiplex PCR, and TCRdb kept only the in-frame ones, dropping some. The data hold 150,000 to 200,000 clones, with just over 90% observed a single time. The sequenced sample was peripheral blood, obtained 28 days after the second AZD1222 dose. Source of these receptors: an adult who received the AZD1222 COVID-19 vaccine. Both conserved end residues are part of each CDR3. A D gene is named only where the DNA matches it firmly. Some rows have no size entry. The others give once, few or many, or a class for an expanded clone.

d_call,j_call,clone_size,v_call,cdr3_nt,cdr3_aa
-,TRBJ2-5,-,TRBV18,TGTGCCAGCTCACCCGGCCTGGGGGAGACCCAGTACTTC,CASSPGLGETQYF
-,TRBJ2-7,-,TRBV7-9,TGTGCCAGCCACTCCCAGGGTGACGAGCAGTACTTC,CASHSQGDEQYF
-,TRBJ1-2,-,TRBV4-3,TGCGCCAGCAGCCTTATATTAGACACGTCTAACTATGGCTACACCTTC,CASSLILDTSNYGYTF
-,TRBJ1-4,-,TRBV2,TGTGCCAGCGGGCGGGACGGTAATGAAAAACTGTTTTTT,CASGRDGNEKLFF
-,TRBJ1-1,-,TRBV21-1,TGTGCCGGCGGGCCCCCCAAGTTGGCTGAAGCTTTCTTT,CAGGPPKLAEAFF
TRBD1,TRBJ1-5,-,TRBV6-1,TGTGCCAGCAGTGAATATGGAGACAGGGCAAATCAGCCCCAGCATTTT,CASSEYGDRANQPQHF
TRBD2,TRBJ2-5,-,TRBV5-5,TGTGCCAGCAGCTTGATAGGACTAGCATCGGAGACCCAGTACTTC,CASSLIGLASETQYF
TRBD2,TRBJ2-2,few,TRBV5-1,TGCGCCAGCAGCTTGGGTTCGGGACTAGCCAGGAACACCGGGGAGCTGTTTTTT,CASSLGSGLARNTGELFF
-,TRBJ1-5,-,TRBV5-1,TGCGCCAGCAGCTTGGATGGGGATCAGCCCCAGCATTTT,CASSLDGDQPQHF
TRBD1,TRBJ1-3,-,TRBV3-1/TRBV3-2,TGTGCCAGCAGCCAGGCCCGGACAGGGTGGGGTGGAAACACCATATATTTT,CASSQARTGWGGNTIYF
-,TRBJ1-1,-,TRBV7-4,TGTGCCAGCAGCTTAAGCGGGGGCGGGAGCGAAGCTTTCTTT,CASSLSGGGSEAFF
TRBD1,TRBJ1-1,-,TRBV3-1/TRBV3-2,TGTGCCAGCAGCCAGCGCGCGCAGGGGGACGAAGCTTTCTTT,CASSQRAQGDEAFF
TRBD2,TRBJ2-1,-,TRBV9,TGTGCCAGCCAGGGACTAGCGGACTACAATGAGCAGTTCTTC,CASQGLADYNEQFF
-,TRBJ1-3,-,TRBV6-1,TGTGCCAGCAGTGAAAGTAGCGGGGGTGTCGGAAAAGGAAACACCATATATTTT,CASSESSGGVGKGNTIYF
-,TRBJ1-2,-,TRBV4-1,TGCGCCAGCAGCCAATTGACGGACTACCGAGGCTACACCTTC,CASSQLTDYRGYTF
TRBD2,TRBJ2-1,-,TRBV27,TGTGCCAGCAGTTTAACTAGCGGGGTTATCTACAATGAGCAGTTCTTC,CASSLTSGVIYNEQFF